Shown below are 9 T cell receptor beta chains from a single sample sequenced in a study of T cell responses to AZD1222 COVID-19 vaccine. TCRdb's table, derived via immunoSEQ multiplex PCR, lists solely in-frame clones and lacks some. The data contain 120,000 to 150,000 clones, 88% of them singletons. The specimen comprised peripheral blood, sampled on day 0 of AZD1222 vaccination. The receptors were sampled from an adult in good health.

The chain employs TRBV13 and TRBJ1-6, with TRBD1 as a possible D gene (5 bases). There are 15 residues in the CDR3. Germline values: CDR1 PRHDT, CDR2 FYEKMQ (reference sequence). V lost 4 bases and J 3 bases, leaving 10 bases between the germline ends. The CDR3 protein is CASSSQENYNSPLHF. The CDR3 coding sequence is TGTGCCAGCAGCTCACAGGAAAACTATAATTCACCCCTCCACTTT.

The chain's CDR3 is CASSPLGGQGGGYTF. The CDR3 DNA is TGTGCCAGCAGTCCCTTGGGTGGACAGGGAGGTGGCTACACCTTC. This chain uses TRBV2 with TRBJ1-2, with TRBD1 matching 8 bases. The length of the CDR3 is 15 residues. Germline loops: CDR1 SNHLY, CDR2 FYNNEI. V lost 5 bases to trimming and J lost 7 bases; unmatched junction nucleotides: 12.

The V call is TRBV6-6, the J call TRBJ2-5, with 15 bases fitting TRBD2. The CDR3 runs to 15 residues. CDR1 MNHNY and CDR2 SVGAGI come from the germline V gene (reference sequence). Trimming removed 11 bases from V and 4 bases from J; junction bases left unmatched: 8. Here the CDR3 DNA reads TGTGCCGGAGCTCGGACTAGCGGGGGGGTAGAGACCCAGTACTTC. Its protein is CAGARTSGGVETQYF.

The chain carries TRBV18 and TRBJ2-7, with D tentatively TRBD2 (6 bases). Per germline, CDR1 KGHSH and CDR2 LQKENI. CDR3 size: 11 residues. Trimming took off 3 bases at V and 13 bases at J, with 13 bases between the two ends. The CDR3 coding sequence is TGTGCCAGCTCACCCGGCGGTGCGGGATACTTC. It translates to CASSPGGAGYF.

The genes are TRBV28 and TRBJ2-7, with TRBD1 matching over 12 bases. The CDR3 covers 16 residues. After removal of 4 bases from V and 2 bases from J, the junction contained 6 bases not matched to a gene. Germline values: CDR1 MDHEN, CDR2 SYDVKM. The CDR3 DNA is TGTGCCAGCAGTTCCCCGGGACAGGGGGCACCCTACGAGCAGTACTTC. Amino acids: CASSSPGQGAPYEQYF.

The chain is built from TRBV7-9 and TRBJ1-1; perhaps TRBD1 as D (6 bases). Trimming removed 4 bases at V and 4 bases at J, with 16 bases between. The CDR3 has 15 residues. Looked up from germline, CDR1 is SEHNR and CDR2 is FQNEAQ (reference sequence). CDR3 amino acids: CASSSSGRGGTEAFF. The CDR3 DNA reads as TGTGCCAGCAGCTCCTCGGGGAGAGGGGGCACTGAAGCTTTCTTT.

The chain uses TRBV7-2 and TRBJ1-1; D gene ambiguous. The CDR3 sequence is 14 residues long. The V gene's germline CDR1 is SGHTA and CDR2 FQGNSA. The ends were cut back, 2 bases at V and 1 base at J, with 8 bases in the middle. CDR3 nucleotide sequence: TGTGCCAGCAGCTTATTGTTCCGGAACACTGAAGCTTTCTTT. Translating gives CASSLLFRNTEAFF.

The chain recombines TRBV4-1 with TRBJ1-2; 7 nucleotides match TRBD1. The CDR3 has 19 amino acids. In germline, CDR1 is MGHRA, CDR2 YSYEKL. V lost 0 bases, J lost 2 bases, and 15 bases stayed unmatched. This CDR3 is CASSQDLLKGGLTNYGYTF. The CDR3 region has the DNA TGCGCCAGCAGCCAAGATCTTTTAAAAGGGGGCCTGACGAACTATGGCTACACCTTC.

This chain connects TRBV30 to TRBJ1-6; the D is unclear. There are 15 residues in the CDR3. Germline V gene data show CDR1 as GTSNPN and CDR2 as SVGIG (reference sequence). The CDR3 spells CAAKREYSYNSPLHF. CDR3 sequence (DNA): TGTGCTGCTAAACGAGAGTACTCCTATAATTCACCCCTCCACTTT.